This T cell receptor beta chain appears in the sequencing data of a study of cytomegalovirus exposure and HLA in healthy donors. A note on this clone: The antigen is unknown.

The CDR3 has 19 amino acids. Trimming took 0 bases from V and 4 from J; bases not matched to a gene: 14. Germline values: CDR1 SGDLS, CDR2 YYNGEE. Study-wide results and limits: As was reported, the HLA-A and HLA-B alleles of most subjects were accurately predicted from TCR beta sequences. The sole available immune exposure information was CMV serostatus. Some V segments, TRBV6-2 and TRBV6-3 among them, were indistinguishable and were therefore excluded.

The study ran its PCR with 60 Vbeta and 13 Jbeta primers. Profiling relied on immunoSEQ multiplex PCR, and the TCRdb table lists in-frame clones only, not all of them. The sample has 75,000 to 85,000 clones, and its top ten clones hold about 0.6%. This clonotype was obtained from a man between 45 and 60 years old in good health and CMV-seronegative. Sample: PBMCs. V and J are TRBV9 and TRBJ1-4; 8 nucleotides line up with TRBD1. The CDR3 DNA reads as TGTGCCAGCAGCGTAGCCTTGAAATTGGAGACAGGGGTTAATGAAAAACTGTTTTTT. This gives the protein CASSVALKLETGVNEKLFF.